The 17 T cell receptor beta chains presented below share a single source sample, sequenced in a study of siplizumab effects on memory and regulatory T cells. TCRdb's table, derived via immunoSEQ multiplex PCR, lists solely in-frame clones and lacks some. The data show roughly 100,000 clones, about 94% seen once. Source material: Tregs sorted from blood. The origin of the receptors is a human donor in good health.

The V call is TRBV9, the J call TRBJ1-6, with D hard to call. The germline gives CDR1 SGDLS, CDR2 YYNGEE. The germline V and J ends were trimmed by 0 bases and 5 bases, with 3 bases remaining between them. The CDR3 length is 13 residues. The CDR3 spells CASSVGHNSPLHF. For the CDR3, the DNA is TGTGCCAGCAGCGTAGGTCATAATTCACCCCTCCACTTT. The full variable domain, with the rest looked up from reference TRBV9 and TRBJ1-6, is DSGVTQTPKHLITATGQRVTLRCSPRSGDLSVYWYQQSLDQGLQFLIQYYNGEERAKGNILERFSAQQFPDLHSELNLSSLELGDSALYFCASSVGHNSPLHFGNGTRLTVT.

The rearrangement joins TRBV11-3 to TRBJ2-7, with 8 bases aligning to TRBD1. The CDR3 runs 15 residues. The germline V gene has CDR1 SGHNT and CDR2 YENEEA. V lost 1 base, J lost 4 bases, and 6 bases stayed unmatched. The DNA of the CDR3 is TGTGCCAGCAGCTTAGCCCCGGACAGGGCGTACGAGCAGTACTTC. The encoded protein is CASSLAPDRAYEQYF.

This chain's CDR3 is CSVKTGQILTEAFF. DNA of the CDR3: TGCAGCGTTAAAACGGGGCAGATTCTCACTGAAGCTTTCTTT. The rearrangement links TRBV29-1 to TRBJ1-1; a possible D gene is TRBD1 (5 bases). This CDR3 has 14 residues. Per germline, CDR1 SQVTM and CDR2 ANQGSEA. V was cut by 5 bases and J by 4 bases, with 17 bases left in between.

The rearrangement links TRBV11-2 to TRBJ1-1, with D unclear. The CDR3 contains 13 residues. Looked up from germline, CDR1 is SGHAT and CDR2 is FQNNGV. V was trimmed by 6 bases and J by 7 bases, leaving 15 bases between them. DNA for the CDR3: TGTGCCAGCAGATGGAGGGAACTCAGTGAAGCTTTCTTT. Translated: CASRWRELSEAFF.

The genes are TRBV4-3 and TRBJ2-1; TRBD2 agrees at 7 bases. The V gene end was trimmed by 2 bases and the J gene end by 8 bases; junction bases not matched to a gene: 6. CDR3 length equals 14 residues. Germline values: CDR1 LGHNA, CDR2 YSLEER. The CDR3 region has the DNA TGCGCCAGCAGCCAACTACTAGCGTCGGATGAGCAGTTCTTC. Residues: CASSQLLASDEQFF.

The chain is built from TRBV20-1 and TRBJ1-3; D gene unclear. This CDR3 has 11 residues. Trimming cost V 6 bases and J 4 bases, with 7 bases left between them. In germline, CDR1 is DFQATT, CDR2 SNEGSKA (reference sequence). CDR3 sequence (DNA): TGCAGTGCCAAGAAGGGAAACACCATATATTTT. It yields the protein CSAKKGNTIYF.

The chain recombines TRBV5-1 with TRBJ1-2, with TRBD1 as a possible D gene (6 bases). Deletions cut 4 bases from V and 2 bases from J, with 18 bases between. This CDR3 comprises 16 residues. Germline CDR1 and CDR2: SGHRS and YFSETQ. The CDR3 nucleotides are TGCGCCAGCAGCATCGGGGACACCTACTTGAACTATGGCTACACCTTC. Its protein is CASSIGDTYLNYGYTF.

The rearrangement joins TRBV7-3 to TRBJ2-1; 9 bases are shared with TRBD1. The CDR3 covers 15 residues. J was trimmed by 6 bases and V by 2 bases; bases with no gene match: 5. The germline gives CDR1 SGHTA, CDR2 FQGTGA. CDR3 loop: CASSLLGQGFNEQFF. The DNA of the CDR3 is TGTGCCAGCAGCTTACTCGGACAGGGGTTCAATGAGCAGTTCTTC.

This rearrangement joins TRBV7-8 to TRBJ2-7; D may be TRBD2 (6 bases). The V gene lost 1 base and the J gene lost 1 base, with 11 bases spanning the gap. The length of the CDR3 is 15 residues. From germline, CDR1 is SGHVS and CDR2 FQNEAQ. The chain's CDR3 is CASSLELAKSYEQYF. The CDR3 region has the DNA TGTGCCAGCAGCTTAGAACTAGCCAAATCCTACGAGCAGTACTTC.

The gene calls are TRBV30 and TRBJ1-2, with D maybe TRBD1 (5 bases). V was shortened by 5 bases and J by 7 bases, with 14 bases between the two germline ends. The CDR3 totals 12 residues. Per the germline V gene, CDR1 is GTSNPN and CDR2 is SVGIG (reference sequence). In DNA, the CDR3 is TGTGCCTGGCGAGCGGTAGGGGTTGGCTACACCTTC. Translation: CAWRAVGVGYTF. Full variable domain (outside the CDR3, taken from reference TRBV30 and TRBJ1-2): SQTIHQWPATLVQPVGSPLSLECTVEGTSNPNLYWYRQAAGRGLQLLFYSVGIGQISSEVPQNLSASRPQDRQFILSSKKLLLSDSGFYLCAWRAVGVGYTFGSGTRLTVV.

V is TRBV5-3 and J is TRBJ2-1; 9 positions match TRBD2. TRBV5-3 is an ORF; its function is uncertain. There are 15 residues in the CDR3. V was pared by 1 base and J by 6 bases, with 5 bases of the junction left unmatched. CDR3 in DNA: TGTGCCAGAAGCTTGCGGCTAGCGGGATTCAATGAGCAGTTCTTC. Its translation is CARSLRLAGFNEQFF.

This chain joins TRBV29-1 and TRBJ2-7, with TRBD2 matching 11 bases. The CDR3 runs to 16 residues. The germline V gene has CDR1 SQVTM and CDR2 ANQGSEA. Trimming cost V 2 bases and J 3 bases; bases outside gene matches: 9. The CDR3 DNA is TGCAGCGTTGAAAGACTAGCGGGAACCGGATACTACGAGCAGTACTTC. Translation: CSVERLAGTGYYEQYF.

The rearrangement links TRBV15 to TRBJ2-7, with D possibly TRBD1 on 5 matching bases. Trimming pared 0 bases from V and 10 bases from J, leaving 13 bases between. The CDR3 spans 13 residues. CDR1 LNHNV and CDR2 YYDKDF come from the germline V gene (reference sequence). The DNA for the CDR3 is TGTGCCACCAGCAGAGATCTCCAGGGTGAACAGTACTTC. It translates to CATSRDLQGEQYF.

The CDR3 here is CASKGQGGGEAFF. The CDR3 bases are TGTGCCAGCAAAGGACAGGGAGGGGGTGAAGCTTTCTTT. The chain joins TRBV6-1 to TRBJ1-1, with TRBD1 matching over 8 bases. J gave up 7 bases and V 7 bases, and 8 bases lay outside the gene matches. The germline CDR1 and CDR2 sequences are MNHNS and SASEGT. The CDR3 covers 13 residues.

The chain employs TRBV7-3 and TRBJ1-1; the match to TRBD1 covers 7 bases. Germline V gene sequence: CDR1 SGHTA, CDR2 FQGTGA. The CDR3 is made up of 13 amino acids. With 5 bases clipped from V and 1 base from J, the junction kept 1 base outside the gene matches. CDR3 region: CASSRDRNTEAFF. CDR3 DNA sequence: TGTGCCAGCAGCCGGGACAGGAACACTGAAGCTTTCTTT.

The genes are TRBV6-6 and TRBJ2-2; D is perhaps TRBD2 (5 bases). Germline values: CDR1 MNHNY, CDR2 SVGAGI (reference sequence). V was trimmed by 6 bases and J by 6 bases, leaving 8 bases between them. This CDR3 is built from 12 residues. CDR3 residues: CASRPSSGELFF. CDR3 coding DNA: TGTGCCAGCAGACCTAGCTCCGGGGAGCTGTTTTTT.

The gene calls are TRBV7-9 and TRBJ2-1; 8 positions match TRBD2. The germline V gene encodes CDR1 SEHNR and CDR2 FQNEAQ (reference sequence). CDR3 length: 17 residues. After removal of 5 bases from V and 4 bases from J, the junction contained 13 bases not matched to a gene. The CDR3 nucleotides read TGTGCCAGCAGCGCCAGAAGGGCGGGGGGTGTATACAATGAGCAGTTCTTC. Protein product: CASSARRAGGVYNEQFF.